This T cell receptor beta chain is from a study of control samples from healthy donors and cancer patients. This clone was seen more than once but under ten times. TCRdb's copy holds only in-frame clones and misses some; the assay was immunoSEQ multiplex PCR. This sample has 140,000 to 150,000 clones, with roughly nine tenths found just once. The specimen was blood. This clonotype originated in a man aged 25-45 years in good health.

The CDR3 region is CASSWEGESPLHF. The DNA of the CDR3 is TGTGCCAGCAGTTGGGAGGGGGAGTCACCCCTCCACTTT. V usage is TRBV6-5 and J usage is TRBJ1-6; the D gene is possibly TRBD1 (6 bases). The CDR3 contains 13 residues. V lost 4 bases and J lost 10, with 11 bases in between. Germline V CDR1 and CDR2: MNHEY, SVGAGI.